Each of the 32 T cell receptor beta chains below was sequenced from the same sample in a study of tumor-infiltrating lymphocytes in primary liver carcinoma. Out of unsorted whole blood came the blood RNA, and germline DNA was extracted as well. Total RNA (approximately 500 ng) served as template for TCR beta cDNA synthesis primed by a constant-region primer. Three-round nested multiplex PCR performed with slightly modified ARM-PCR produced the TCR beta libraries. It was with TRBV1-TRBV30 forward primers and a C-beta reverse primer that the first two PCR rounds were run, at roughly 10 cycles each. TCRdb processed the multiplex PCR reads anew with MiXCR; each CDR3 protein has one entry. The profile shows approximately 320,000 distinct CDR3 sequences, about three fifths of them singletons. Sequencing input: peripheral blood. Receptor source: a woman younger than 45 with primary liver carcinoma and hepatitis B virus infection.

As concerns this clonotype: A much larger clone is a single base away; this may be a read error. The CDR3 nucleotides are TGTGCCAGCAGAACTAGCGGATTCAATCAGCAGTTCTTC. Residues: CASRTSGFNQQFF. The rearrangement uses TRBV6-2 or TRBV6-3 and TRBJ2-1; TRBD2 matches at 8 bases. The CDR3 has 13 residues. The germline V gene has CDR1 MNHEY and CDR2 SVGEGT.

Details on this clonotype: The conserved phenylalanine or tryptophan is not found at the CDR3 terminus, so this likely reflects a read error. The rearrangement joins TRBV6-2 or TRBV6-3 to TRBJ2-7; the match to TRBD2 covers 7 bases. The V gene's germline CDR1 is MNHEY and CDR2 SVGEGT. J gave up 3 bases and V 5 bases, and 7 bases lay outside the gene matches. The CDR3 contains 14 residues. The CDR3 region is CASSGKPSGYEQYY. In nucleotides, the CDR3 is TGTGCCAGCAGTGGCAAGCCTAGCGGCTACGAGCAGTACTAC.

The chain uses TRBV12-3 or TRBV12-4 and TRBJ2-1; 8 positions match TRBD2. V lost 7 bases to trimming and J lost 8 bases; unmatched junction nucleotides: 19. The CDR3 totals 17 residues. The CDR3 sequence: CASIGGGSGPDLDEQFF. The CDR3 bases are TGTGCCAGCATCGGGGGGGGGTCAGGGCCCGATCTGGATGAGCAGTTCTTC.

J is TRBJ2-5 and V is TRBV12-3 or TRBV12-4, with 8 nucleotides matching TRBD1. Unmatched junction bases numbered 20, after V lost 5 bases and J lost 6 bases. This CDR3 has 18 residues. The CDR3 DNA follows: TGTGCCAGCAGTCTAACGCCGAGGACAGGGCTCGACGGACAGACCCAGTACTTC. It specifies CASSLTPRTGLDGQTQYF.

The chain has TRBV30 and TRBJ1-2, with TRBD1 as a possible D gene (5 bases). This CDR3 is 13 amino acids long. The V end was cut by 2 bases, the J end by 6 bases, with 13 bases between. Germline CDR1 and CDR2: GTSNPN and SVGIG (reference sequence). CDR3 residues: CAWSPASGDGYTF. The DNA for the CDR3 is TGTGCCTGGAGTCCTGCATCGGGGGATGGCTACACCTTC. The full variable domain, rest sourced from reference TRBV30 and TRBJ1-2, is SQTIHQWPATLVQPVGSPLSLECTVEGTSNPNLYWYRQAAGRGLQLLFYSVGIGQISSEVPQNLSASRPQDRQFILSSKKLLLSDSGFYLCAWSPASGDGYTFGSGTRLTVV.

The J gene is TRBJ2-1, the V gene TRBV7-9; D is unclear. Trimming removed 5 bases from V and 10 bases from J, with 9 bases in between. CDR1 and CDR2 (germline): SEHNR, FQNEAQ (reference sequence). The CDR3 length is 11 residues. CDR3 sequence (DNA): TGTGCCAGCAGCCTGGATGGGGAGCAGTTCTTC. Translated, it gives CASSLDGEQFF. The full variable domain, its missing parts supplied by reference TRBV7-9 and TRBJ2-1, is DTGVSQNPRHKITKRGQNVTFRCDPISEHNRLYWYRQTLGQGPEFLTYFQNEAQLEKSRLLSDRFSAERPKGSFSTLEIQRTEQGDSAMYLCASSLDGEQFFGPGTRLTVL.

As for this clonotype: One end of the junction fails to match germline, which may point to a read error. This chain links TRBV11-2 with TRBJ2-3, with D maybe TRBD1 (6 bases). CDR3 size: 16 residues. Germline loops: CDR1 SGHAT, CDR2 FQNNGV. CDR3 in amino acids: CASSSRGSRSTVTHYF. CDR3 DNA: TGTGCCAGCAGCTCCAGGGGTTCTCGGAGCACAGTTACGCATTATTTT.

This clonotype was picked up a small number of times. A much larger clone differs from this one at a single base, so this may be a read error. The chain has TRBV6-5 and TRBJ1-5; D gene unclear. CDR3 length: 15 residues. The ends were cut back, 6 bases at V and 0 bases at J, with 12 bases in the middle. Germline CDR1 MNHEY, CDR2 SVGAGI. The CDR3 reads CASSPAMYSNQPQHF. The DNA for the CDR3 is TGTGCCAGCAGCCCCGCAATGTATAGCAATCAGCCCCAGCATTTT.

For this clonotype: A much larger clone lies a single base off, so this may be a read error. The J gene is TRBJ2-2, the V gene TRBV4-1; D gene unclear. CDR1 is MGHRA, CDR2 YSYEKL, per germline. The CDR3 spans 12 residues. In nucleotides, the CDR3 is TGCGCCAGCAGCCAAGGCACCCGGGAGCTGTTTTTT. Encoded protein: CASSQGTRELFF.

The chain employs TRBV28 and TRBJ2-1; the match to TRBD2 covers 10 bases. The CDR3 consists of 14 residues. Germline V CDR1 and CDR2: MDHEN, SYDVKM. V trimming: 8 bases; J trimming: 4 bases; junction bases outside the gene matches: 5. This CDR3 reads CASLSGGTYNEQFF. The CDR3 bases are TGTGCCAGCCTTAGCGGGGGGACTTACAATGAGCAGTTCTTC.

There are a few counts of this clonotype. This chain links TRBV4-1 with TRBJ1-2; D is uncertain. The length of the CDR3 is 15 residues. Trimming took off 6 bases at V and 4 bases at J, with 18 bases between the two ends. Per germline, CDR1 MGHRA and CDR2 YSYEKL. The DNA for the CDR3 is TGCGCCAGCAGTCGAGAGACGGTAAGCGGCTATGGCTACACCTTC. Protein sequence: CASSRETVSGYGYTF.

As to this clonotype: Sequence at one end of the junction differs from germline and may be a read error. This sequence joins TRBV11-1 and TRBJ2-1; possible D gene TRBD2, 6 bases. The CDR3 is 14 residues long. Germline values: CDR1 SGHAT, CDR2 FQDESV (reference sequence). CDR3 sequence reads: CASSFRGNYYEQFF. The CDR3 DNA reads TGTGCCAGCAGCTTCCGCGGGAACTACTATGAGCAGTTCTTC.

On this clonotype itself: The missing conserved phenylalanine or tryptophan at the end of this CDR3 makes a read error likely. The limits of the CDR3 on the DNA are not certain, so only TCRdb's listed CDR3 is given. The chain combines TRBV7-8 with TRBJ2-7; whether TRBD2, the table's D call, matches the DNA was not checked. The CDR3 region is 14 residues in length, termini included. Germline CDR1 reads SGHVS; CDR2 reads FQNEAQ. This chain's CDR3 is CASSALPLSPEHYL.

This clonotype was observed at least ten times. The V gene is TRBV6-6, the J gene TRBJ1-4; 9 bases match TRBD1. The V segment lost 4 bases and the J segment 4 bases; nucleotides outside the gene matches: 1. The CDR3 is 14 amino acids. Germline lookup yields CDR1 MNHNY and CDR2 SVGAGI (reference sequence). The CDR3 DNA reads TGTGCCAGCAGTTCGGGACAGGGTAATGAAAAACTGTTTTTT. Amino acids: CASSSGQGNEKLFF.

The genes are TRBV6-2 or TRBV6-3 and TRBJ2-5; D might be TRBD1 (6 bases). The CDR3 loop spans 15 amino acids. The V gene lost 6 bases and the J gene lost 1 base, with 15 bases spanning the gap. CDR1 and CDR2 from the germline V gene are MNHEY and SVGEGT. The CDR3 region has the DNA TGTGCCAGCAGCATCCTGACAGGCCGCCAAGAGACCCAGTACTTC. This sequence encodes CASSILTGRQETQYF.

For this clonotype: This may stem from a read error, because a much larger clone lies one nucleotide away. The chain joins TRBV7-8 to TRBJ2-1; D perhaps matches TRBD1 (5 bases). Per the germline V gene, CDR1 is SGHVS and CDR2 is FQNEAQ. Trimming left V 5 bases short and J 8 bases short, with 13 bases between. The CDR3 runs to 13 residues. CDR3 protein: CASSHTTEYEQFF. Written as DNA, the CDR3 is TGTGCCAGCAGCCACACGACAGAGTATGAGCAGTTCTTC.

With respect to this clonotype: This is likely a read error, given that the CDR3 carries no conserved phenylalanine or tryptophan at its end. The CDR3 loop reads CASIPQGLSTGELFY. CDR3 in DNA: TGTGCCAGCATTCCCCAGGGACTATCGACCGGGGAGCTGTTTTAT. The V call is TRBV13, the J call TRBJ2-2; 7 positions agree with TRBD2. Unmatched junction bases numbered 10, after V lost 7 bases and J lost 5 bases. CDR3 length: 15 amino acids. CDR1 and CDR2 from the germline V gene are PRHDT and FYEKMQ (reference sequence).

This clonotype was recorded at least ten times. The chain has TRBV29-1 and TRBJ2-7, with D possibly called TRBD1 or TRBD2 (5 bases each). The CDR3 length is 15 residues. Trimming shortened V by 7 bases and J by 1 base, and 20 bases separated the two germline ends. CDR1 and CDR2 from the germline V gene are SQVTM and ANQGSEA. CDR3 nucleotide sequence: TGCAGCGCCGAGGGGACCTTCGAGGGATCCTACGAGCAGTACTTC. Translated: CSAEGTFEGSYEQYF.

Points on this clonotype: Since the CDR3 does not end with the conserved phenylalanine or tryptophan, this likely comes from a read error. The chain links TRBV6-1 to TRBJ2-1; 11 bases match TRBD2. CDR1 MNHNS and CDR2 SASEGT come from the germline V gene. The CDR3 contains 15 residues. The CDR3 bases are TGTGCCAGCAGTAAACTAGCGGGAGCCTATAATGAGCAGTTCTTA. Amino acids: CASSKLAGAYNEQFL.

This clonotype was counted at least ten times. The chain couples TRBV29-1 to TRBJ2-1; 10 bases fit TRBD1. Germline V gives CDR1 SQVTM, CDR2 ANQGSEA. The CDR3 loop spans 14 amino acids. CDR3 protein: CSRDRGPIHNEQFF. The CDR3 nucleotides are TGCAGTCGGGACAGGGGCCCTATACACAATGAGCAGTTCTTC.

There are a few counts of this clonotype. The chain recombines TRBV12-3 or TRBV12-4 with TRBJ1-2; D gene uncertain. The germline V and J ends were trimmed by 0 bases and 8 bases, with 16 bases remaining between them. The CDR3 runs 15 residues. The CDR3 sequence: CASSLASPRHAGYTF. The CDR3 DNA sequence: TGTGCCAGCAGTTTAGCATCTCCCAGGCACGCCGGCTACACCTTC.

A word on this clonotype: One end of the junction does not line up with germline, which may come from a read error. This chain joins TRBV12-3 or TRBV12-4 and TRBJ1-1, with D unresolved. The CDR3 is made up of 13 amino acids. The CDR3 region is CASSLREDAEVVF. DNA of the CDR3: TGTGCCAGTAGCTTAAGGGAGGACGCTGAAGTTGTCTTT.

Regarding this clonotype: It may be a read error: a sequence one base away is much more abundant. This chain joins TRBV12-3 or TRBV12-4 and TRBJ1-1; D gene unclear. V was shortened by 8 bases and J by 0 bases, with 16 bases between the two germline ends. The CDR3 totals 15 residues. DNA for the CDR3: TGTGCCAGCCGCGGGGAGAGGATTATGAACACTGAAGCTTTCTTT. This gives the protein CASRGERIMNTEAFF.

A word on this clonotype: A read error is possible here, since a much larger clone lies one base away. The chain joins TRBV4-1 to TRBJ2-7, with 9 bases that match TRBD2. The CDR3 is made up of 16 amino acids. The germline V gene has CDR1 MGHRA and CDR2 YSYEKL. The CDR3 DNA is TGCGTCAGCAGCCCCAGAACCGTTAGCGGGAGTCGGGAGCAGTACTTC. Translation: CVSSPRTVSGSREQYF.

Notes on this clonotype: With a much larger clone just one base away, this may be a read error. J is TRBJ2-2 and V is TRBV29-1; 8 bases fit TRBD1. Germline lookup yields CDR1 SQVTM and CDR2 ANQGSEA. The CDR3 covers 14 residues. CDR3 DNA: TGCAGCGCCGGGGACAGGTCGAACACCTGGGAGCTGTTTTTT. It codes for CSAGDRSNTWELFF.

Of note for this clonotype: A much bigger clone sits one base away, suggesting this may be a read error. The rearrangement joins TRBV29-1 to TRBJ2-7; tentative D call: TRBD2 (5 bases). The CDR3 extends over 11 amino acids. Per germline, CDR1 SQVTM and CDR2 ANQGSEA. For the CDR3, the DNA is TGCAGCGCGAGGGTCGCTTACGAGGAGTACTTC. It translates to CSARVAYEEYF.

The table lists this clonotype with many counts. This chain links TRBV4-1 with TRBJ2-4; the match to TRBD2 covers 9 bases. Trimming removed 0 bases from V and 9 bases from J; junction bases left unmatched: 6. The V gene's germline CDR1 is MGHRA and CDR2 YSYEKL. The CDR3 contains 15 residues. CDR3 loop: CASSQDLAGSGIQYF. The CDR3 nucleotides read TGCGCCAGCAGCCAAGATCTAGCGGGATCGGGCATTCAGTACTTC.

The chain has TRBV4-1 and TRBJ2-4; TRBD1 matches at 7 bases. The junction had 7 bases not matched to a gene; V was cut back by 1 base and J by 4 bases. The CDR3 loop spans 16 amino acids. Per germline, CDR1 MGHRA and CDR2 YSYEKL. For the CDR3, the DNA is TGCGCCAGCAGCCAAGGGGTCCGGGACAGAAAAAACATTCAGTACTTC. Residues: CASSQGVRDRKNIQYF.

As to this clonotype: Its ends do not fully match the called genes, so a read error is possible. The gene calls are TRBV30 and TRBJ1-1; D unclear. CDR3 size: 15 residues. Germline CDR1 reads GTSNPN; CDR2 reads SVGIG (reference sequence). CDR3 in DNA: TGTGCCAGGAGTACTCCAGAGGTGGGCCAAATTGAAGCTTTCTTT. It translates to CARSTPEVGQIEAFF.

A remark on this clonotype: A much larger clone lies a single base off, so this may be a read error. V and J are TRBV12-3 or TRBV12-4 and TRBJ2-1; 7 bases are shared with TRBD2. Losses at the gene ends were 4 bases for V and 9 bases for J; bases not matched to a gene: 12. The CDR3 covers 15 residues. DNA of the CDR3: TGTGCCAGCAGTTCCCTAGCGGACGGGGTGGGTGAGCAGTTCTTC. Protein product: CASSSLADGVGEQFF.

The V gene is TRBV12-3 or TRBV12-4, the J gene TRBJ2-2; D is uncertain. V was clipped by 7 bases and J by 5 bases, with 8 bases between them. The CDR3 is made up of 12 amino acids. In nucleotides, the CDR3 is TGTGCCAGCATTAGTATGACCGGGGAGCTGTTTTTT. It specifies CASISMTGELFF.

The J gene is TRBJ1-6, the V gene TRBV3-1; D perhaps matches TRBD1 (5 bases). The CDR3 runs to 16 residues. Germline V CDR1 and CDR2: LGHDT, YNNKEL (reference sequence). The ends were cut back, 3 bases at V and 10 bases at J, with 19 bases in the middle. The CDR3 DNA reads TGTGCCAGCAGCCACGCGGGGAGGGGTGGAAGGTCACCCCTCCACTTT. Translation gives CASSHAGRGGRSPLHF.